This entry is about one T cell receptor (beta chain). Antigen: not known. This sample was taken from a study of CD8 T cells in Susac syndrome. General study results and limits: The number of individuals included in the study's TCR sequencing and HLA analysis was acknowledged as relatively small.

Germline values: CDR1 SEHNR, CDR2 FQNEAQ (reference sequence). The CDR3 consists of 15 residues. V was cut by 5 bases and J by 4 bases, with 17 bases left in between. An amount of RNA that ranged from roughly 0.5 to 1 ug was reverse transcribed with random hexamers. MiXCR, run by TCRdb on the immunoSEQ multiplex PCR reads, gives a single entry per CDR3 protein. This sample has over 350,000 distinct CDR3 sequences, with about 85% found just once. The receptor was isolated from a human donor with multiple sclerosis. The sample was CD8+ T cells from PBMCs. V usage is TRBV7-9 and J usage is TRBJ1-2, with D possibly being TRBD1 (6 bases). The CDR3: CASSQGRVSPYGYTF. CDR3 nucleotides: TGTGCCAGCAGCCAGGGGCGGGTGTCTCCCTATGGCTACACCTTC. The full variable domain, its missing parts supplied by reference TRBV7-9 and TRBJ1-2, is DTGVSQNPRHKITKRGQNVTFRCDPISEHNRLYWYRQTLGQGPEFLTYFQNEAQLEKSRLLSDRFSAERPKGSFSTLEIQRTEQGDSAMYLCASSQGRVSPYGYTFGSGTRLTVV.